The T cell receptor (beta chain) described here comes from a study of blood T cells in healthy people across ages. Study-level results: Observed TCR beta diversity per million T cells went down as age went up. This fall followed a roughly linear course with age. Aged donors had fewer naive CD4+ cells and lower diversity than long-lived donors.

Each donor gave 9.5 to 10 milliliters of peripheral blood. A second 7 to 11 cycle PCR used barcoded and J-beta primers. Every cDNA molecule carried a tag from a template-switch adaptor bearing 12 random nucleotides. TCRdb fed the 5' RACE reads into MiXCR, producing one record per CDR3 protein. The sample includes 1.5 million to 2 million distinct CDR3 sequences, around half of them seen just once. About this clonotype: The target antigen is unknown.

Sample: blood. This clonotype was sampled from a woman aged 40 to 55 in good health.

CDR3 nucleotides: TGCAGTGCTCTCGACGGACTAGCGGGGGGCCCGTTAGATACGCAGTATTTT. Its protein is CSALDGLAGGPLDTQYF. V and J are TRBV20-1 and TRBJ2-3; 14 bases fit TRBD2. V lost 5 bases to trimming and J lost 5 bases; unmatched junction nucleotides: 12. Germline V CDR1 and CDR2: DFQATT, SNEGSKA (reference sequence). CDR3 size: 17 residues.